The 3 T cell receptor beta chains in this list originate from one sample, sequenced in a study of shared clonotypes between healthy human individuals. Sequencing was performed with immunoSEQ multiplex PCR; in TCRdb, only in-frame clones are kept and a portion is missing. The repertoire holds more than 850,000 clones, with around three quarters as singletons. The sample comprised memory CD4+ T cells from PBMCs. As for subset: CD45RA-negative fraction. These TCRs come from a young man in good health. Some clones in this sample may be carry-over from other donors' samples.

This clone was seen ten or more times. The rearrangement links TRBV6-1 to TRBJ1-2; D not certain. CDR3 length equals 12 residues. The germline V gene has CDR1 MNHNS and CDR2 SASEGT. V lost 7 bases, J lost 4 bases, and 10 bases lay in between. The CDR3 is CASNAGSYGYTF. In DNA, the CDR3 is TGTGCCAGCAACGCGGGAAGCTATGGCTACACCTTC.

The CDR3: CASMVQPYEQYF. CDR3 bases: TGTGCCAGCATGGTACAGCCCTACGAGCAGTACTTC. The V gene is TRBV6-1, the J gene TRBJ2-7; D is uncertain. The V end lost 7 bases, the J end lost 2 bases, and 9 bases lay between the germline ends. From germline, CDR1 is MNHNS and CDR2 SASEGT. The CDR3 has 12 amino acids.

The genes are TRBV27 and TRBJ2-7, with D perhaps TRBD1 or TRBD2 (5 bases each). Between the trimmed V and J ends, which lost 11 bases and 4 bases, there was a span of 9 bases. The CDR3 consists of 10 residues. In germline, CDR1 is MNHEY, CDR2 SMNVEV (reference sequence). This CDR3 is CAGDPYEQYF. In DNA, the CDR3 is TGTGCCGGGGACCCTTACGAGCAGTACTTC.